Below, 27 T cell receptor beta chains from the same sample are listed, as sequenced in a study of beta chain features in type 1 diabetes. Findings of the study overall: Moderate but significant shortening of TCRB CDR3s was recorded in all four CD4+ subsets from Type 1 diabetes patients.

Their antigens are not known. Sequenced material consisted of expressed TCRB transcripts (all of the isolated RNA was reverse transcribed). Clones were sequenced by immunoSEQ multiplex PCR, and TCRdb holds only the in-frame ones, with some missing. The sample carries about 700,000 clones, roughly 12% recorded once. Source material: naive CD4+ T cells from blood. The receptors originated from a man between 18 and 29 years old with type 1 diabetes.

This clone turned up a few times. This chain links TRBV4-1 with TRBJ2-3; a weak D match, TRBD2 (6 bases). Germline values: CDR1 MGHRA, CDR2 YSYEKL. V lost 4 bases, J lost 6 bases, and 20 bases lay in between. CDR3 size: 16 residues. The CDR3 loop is CASSLTRDSVGDTQYF. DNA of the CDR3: TGCGCCAGCAGCCTCACTCGGGACTCCGTTGGGGATACGCAGTATTTT.

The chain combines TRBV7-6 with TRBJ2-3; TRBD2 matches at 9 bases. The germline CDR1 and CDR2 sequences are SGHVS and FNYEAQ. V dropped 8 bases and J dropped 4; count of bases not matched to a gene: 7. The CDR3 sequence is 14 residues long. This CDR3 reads CASSRTSEADTQYF. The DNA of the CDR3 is TGTGCCAGCTCCAGGACTAGCGAGGCAGATACGCAGTATTTT.

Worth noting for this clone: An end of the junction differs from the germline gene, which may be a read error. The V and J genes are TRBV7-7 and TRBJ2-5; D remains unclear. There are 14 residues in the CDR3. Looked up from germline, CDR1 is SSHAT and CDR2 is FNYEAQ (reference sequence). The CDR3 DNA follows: TGTGCTAGCAGCTCGGGCCGTGGGAAGGAGACCCAGTACTTC. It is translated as CASSSGRGKETQYF.

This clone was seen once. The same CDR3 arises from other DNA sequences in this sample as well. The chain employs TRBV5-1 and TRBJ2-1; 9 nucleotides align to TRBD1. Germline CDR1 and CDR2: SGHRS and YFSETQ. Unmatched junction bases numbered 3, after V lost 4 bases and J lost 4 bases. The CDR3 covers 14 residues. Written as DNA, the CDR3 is TGCGCCAGCAGCCCGGGACAGGGATACAATGAGCAGTTCTTC. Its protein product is CASSPGQGYNEQFF.

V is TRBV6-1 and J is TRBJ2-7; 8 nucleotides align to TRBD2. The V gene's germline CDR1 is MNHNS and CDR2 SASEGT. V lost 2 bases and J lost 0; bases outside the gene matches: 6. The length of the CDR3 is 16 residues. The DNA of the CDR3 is TGTGCCAGCAGTGAACGAGCGGGGGCAGTCTCCTACGAGCAGTACTTC. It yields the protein CASSERAGAVSYEQYF.

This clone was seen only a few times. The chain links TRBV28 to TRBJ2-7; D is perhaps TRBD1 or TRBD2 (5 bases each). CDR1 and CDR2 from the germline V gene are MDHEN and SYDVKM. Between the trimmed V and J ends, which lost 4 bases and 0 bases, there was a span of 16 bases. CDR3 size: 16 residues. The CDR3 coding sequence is TGTGCCAGCAGTTCCGGGACCGCTAGCAGCTCCTACGAGCAGTACTTC. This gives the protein CASSSGTASSSYEQYF.

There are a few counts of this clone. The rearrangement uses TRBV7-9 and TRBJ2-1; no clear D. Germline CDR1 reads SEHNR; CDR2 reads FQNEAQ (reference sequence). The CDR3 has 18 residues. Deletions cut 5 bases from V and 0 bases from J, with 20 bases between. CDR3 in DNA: TGTGCCAGCAGCACCACCAGAGGATGGGGAAGCTCCTACAATGAGCAGTTCTTC. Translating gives CASSTTRGWGSSYNEQFF.

This chain's CDR3 is CASRPYRSSYEQYF. The CDR3 region has the DNA TGTGCCAGCAGACCGTACAGGAGCTCCTACGAGCAGTACTTC. J is TRBJ2-7 and V is TRBV7-4; weak D call: TRBD1 (5 bases). The CDR3 loop spans 14 amino acids. The V gene's germline CDR1 is SGHVT and CDR2 SQSDAQ. The V end lost 6 bases, the J end lost 0 bases, and 12 bases lay between the germline ends. The full variable domain, completed using reference TRBV7-4 and TRBJ2-7, is GAGVSQSPRYKVAKRGRDVALRCDSISGHVTLYWYRQTLGQGSEVLTYSQSDAQRDKSGRPSGRFSAERPERSVSTLKIQRTEQGDSAVYLCASRPYRSSYEQYFGPGTRLTVT.

The CDR3 sequence is CAAEMGQGNSYEQYF. Written as DNA, the CDR3 is TGTGCCGCAGAAATGGGACAGGGTAACTCCTACGAGCAGTACTTC. The rearrangement links TRBV30 to TRBJ2-7, with TRBD1 identical over 9 bases. Germline-derived CDR1 and CDR2 are GTSNPN and SVGIG (reference sequence). V shed 8 bases, J shed 0 bases, and the junction held 11 bases outside the gene matches. The CDR3 totals 15 residues.

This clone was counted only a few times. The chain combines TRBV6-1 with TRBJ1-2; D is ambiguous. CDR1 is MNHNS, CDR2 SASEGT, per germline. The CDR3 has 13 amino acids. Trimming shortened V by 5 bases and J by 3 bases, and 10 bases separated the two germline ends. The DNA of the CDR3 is TGTGCCAGCAGTAGCGACACCGACTATGGCTACACCTTC. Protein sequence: CASSSDTDYGYTF.

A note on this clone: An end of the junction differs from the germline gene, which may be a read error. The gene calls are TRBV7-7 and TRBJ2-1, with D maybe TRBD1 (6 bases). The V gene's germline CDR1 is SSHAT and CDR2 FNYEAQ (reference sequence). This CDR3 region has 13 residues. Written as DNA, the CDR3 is TGTGCTAGCAGCTTAGGTCGGGACAAAGAGCAGTTCTTC. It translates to CASSLGRDKEQFF.

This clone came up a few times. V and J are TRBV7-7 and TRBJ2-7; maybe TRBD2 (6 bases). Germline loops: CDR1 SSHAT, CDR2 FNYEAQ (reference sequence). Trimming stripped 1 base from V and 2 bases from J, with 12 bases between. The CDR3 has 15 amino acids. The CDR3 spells CASSLGAGSAYEQYF. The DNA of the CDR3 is TGTGCCAGCAGCTTAGGGGCGGGAAGCGCCTACGAGCAGTACTTC. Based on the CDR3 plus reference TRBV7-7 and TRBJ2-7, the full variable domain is GAGVSQSPRYKVTKRGQDVTLRCDPISSHATLYWYQQALGQGPEFLTYFNYEAQPDKSGLPSDRFSAERPEGSISTLTIQRTEQRDSAMYRCASSLGAGSAYEQYFGPGTRLTVT.

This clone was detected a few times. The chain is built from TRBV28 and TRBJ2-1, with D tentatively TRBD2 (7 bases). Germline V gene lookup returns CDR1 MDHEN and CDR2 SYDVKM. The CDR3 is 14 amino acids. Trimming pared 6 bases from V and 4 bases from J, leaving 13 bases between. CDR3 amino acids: CASRGGGVYNEQFF. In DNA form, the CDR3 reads TGTGCCAGCAGAGGGGGGGGAGTATACAATGAGCAGTTCTTC. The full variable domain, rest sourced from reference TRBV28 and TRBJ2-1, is DVKVTQSSRYLVKRTGEKVFLECVQDMDHENMFWYRQDPGLGLRLIYFSYDVKMKEKGDIPEGYSVSREKKERFSLILESASTNQTSMYLCASRGGGVYNEQFFGPGTRLTVL.

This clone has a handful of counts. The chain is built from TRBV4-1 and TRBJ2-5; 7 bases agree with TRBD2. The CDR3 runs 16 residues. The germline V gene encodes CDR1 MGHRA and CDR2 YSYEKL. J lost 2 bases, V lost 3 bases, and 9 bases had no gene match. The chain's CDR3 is CASSQDDRGEQETQYF. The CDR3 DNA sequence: TGCGCCAGCAGCCAGGACGACCGGGGGGAGCAAGAGACCCAGTACTTC.

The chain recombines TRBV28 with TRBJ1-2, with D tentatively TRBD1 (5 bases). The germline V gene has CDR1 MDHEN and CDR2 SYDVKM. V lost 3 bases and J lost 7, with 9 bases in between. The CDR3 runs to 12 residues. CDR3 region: CASSFPGLGYTF. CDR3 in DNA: TGTGCCAGCAGTTTCCCAGGGCTTGGCTACACCTTC.

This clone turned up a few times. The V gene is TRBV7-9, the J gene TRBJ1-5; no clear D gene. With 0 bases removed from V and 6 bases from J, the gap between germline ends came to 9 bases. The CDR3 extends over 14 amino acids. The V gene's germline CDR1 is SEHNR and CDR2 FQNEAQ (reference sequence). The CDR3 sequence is CASSLAGESQPQHF. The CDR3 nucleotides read TGTGCCAGCAGCTTAGCGGGCGAGAGTCAGCCCCAGCATTTT. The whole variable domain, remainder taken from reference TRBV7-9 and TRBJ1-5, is DTGVSQNPRHKITKRGQNVTFRCDPISEHNRLYWYRQTLGQGPEFLTYFQNEAQLEKSRLLSDRFSAERPKGSFSTLEIQRTEQGDSAMYLCASSLAGESQPQHFGDGTRLSIL.

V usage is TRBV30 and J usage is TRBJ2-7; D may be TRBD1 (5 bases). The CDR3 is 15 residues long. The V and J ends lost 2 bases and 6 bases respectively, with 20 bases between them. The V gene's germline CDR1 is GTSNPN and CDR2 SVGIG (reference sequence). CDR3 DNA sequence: TGTGCCTGGAGTTTTAGATCGGCAGGGTGGGCCGAGCAGTACTTC. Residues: CAWSFRSAGWAEQYF.

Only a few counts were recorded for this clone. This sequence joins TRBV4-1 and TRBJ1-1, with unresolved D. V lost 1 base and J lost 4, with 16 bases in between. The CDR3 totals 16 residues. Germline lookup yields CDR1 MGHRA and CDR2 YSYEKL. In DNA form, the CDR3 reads TGCGCCAGCAGCCAAGTGGCCTCCGCACCGGGCACTGAAGCTTTCTTT. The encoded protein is CASSQVASAPGTEAFF.

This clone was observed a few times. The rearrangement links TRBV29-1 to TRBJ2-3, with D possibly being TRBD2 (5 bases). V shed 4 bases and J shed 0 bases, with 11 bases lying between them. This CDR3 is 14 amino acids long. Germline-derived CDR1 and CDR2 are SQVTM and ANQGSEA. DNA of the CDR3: TGCAGCGTTGGCGGGCGGGTTAGCACAGATACGCAGTATTTT. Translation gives CSVGGRVSTDTQYF.

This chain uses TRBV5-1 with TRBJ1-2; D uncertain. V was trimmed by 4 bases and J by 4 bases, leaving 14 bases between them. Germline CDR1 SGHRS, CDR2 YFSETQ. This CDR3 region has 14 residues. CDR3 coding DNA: TGCGCCAGCAGCCTAACAACAGAACTCTATGGCTACACCTTC. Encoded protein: CASSLTTELYGYTF.

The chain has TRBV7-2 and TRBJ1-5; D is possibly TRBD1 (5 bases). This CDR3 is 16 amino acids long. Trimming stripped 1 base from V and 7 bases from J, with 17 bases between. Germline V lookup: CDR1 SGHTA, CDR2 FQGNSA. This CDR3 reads CASSLVGASGGQPQHF. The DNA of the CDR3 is TGTGCCAGCAGCTTAGTCGGGGCCTCGGGGGGGCAGCCCCAGCATTTT.

This CDR3 reads CASSQERQGSYEQYF. Written as DNA, the CDR3 is TGTGCCAGCAGCCAAGAACGACAGGGCTCCTACGAGCAGTACTTC. J is TRBJ2-7 and V is TRBV4-2; 7 positions agree with TRBD1. V shed 0 bases and J 0 bases; nucleotides not matched to a gene: 2. The V gene's germline CDR1 is LGHNA and CDR2 YNFKEQ. The CDR3 runs to 15 residues.

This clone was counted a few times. The CDR3 loop is CAISKGSDTEAFF. The CDR3 DNA sequence: TGTGCCATCAGTAAGGGGTCGGACACTGAAGCTTTCTTT. J is TRBJ1-1 and V is TRBV10-3, with a possible D match to TRBD1 (5 bases). This CDR3 region has 13 residues. The germline V gene encodes CDR1 ENHRY and CDR2 SYGVKD. Trimming left V 5 bases short and J 3 bases short, with 10 bases between.

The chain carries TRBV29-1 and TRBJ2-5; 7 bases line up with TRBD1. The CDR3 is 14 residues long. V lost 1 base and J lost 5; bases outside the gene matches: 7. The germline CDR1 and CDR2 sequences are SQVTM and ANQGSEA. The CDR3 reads CSVEGTGYRETQYF. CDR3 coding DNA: TGCAGCGTTGAAGGGACAGGCTATCGGGAGACCCAGTACTTC.

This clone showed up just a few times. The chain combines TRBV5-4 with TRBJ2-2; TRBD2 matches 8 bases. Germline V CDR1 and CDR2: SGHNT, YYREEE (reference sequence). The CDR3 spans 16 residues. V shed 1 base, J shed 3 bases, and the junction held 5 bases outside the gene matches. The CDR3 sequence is CASSLMSGGDTGELFF. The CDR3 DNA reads TGTGCCAGCAGCTTGATGAGCGGGGGCGACACCGGGGAGCTGTTTTTT.

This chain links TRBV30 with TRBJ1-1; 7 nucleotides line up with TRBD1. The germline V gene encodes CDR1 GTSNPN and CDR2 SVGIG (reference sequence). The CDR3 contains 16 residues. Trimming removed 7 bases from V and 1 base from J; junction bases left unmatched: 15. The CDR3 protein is CASTFSIDRANTEAFF. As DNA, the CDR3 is TGTGCCTCGACATTCTCTATCGACAGGGCGAACACTGAAGCTTTCTTT.

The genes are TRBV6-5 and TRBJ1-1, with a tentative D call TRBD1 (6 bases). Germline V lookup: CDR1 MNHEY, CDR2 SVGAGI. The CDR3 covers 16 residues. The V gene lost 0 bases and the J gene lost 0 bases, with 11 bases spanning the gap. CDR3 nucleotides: TGTGCCAGCAGTTACTCGTTCTGGACAGTGAACACTGAAGCTTTCTTT. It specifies CASSYSFWTVNTEAFF.